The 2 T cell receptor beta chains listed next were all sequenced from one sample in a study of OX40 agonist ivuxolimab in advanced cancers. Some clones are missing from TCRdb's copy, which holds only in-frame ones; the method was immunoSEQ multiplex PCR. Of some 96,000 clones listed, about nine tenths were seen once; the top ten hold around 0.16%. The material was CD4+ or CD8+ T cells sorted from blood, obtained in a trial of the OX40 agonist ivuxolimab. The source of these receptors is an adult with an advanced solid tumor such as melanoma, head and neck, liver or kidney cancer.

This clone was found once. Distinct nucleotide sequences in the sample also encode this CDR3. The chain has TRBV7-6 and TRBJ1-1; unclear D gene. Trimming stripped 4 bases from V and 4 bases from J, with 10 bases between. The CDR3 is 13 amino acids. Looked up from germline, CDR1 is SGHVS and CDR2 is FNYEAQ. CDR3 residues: CASSSRGGTEAFF. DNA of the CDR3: TGTGCCAGCAGCTCCCGAGGCGGCACTGAAGCTTTCTTT.

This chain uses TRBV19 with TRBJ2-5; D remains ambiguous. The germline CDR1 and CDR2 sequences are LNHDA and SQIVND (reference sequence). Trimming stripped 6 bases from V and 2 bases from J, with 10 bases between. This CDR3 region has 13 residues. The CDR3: CASSQTVQETQYF. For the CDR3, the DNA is TGTGCCAGTAGCCAGACGGTACAAGAGACCCAGTACTTC. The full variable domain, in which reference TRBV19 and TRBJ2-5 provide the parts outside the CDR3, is DGGITQSPKYLFRKEGQNVTLSCEQNLNHDAMYWYRQDPGQGLRLIYYSQIVNDFQKGDIAEGYSVSREKKESFPLTVTSAQKNPTAFYLCASSQTVQETQYFGPGTRLLVL.